Shown below are 27 T cell receptor beta chains from a single sample sequenced in a study of blood T cell repertoires in COVID-19 (dated by TCRdb to the early 2020s). The library was generated by the immunoSEQ multiplex PCR assay. TCRdb holds this immuneACCESS table with in-frame rearrangements only. Some clones are missing; in checked studies, unresolved V genes explain under half, and the rest has no known cause. For this sample the table gives around 300,000 clones, of which 70% to 90% were detected only once. The ten largest clones represent 8% to 13% of the sample. The sequencing sample was made of peripheral blood. These receptors were taken from a woman in her 70s with acute or convalescent COVID-19.

The chain employs TRBV13 and TRBJ1-2; D gene ambiguous. With 1 base removed from V and 2 bases from J, the gap between germline ends came to 14 bases. The CDR3 consists of 16 residues. Looked up from germline, CDR1 is PRHDT and CDR2 is FYEKMQ (reference sequence). The CDR3 loop is CASSLASGVPNYGYTF. Written as DNA, the CDR3 is TGTGCCAGCAGCTTAGCCTCCGGGGTACCGAACTATGGCTACACCTTC.

V and J are TRBV2 and TRBJ2-3, with 10 nucleotides matching TRBD1. The CDR3 is 16 residues long. Losses at the gene ends were 4 bases for V and 0 bases for J; bases not matched to a gene: 4. The germline CDR1 and CDR2 sequences are SNHLY and FYNNEI. In DNA form, the CDR3 reads TGTGCCAGCAGTGTGGGACAGGGGATAAGCACAGATACGCAGTATTTT. This encodes CASSVGQGISTDTQYF.

V and J are TRBV6-6 and TRBJ2-5; 7 bases fit TRBD1. With 5 bases clipped from V and 1 base from J, the junction kept 4 bases outside the gene matches. CDR1 and CDR2 (germline): MNHNY, SVGAGI (reference sequence). This CDR3 has 14 residues. The CDR3 reads CASSGPGGQETQYF. In nucleotides, the CDR3 is TGTGCCAGCAGTGGACCAGGGGGCCAAGAGACCCAGTACTTC.

The rearrangement links TRBV9 to TRBJ2-2; D unclear. The CDR3 has 12 amino acids. Looked up from germline, CDR1 is SGDLS and CDR2 is YYNGEE. Trimming took off 4 bases at V and 5 bases at J, with 6 bases between the two ends. CDR3 residues: CASSLSTGELFF. DNA of the CDR3: TGTGCCAGCAGCTTATCGACCGGGGAGCTGTTTTTT.

This clone was counted between two and nine times. The gene calls are TRBV4-1 and TRBJ1-6; D is perhaps TRBD1 (5 bases). V lost 6 bases and J 7 bases, leaving 16 bases between the germline ends. The CDR3 length is 15 residues. Germline V gene sequence: CDR1 MGHRA, CDR2 YSYEKL. As DNA, the CDR3 is TGCGCCAGCAGACCCAGGGCACTATGGAATTCACCCCTCCACTTT. Its protein product is CASRPRALWNSPLHF.

This chain joins TRBV4-1 and TRBJ1-3; D is uncertain. CDR3 length equals 16 residues. V lost 1 base and J 0 bases, leaving 10 bases between the germline ends. Germline lookup yields CDR1 MGHRA and CDR2 YSYEKL. The DNA of the CDR3 is TGCGCCAGCAGCCAAGGTCGCGTCGGCTCTGGAAACACCATATATTTT. It specifies CASSQGRVGSGNTIYF.

The J gene is TRBJ2-2, the V gene TRBV7-2, with D tentatively TRBD2 (5 bases). Germline V CDR1 and CDR2: SGHTA, FQGNSA. The CDR3 runs to 15 residues. V was shortened by 5 bases and J by 5 bases, with 15 bases between the two germline ends. CDR3 sequence: CASSLNGVGTGELFF. The DNA for the CDR3 is TGTGCCAGCAGCCTCAACGGGGTCGGAACCGGGGAGCTGTTTTTT.

Worth noting for this clone: The junction departs from germline at one end; a sequencing error may be responsible. V gene TRBV7-2 combines with J gene TRBJ1-4; 8 bases match TRBD1. The germline CDR1 and CDR2 sequences are SGHTA and FQGNSA. This CDR3 contains 17 residues. The CDR3 region has the DNA TGTGCCAGCAGCTCCGGGACAGGACGAGCCTCTAAGGAAAAACTGTTTTTT. Protein: CASSSGTGRASKEKLFF. The full variable domain, rest sourced from reference TRBV7-2 and TRBJ1-4, is GAGVSQSPSNKVTEKGKDVELRCDPISGHTALYWYRQSLGQGLEFLIYFQGNSAPDKSGLPSDRFSAERTGGSVSTLTIQRTQQEDSAVYLCASSSGTGRASKEKLFFGSGTQLSVL.

V is TRBV7-3 and J is TRBJ1-1; 9 nucleotides align to TRBD1. The ends lost 8 bases at V and 10 bases at J; junction bases unmatched: 11. This CDR3 is 13 amino acids long. Germline V gene sequence: CDR1 SGHTA, CDR2 FQGTGA. In DNA form, the CDR3 reads TGTGCCAGCGGAAGGACAGGGGACCCGCGAGCTTTCTTT. Protein sequence: CASGRTGDPRAFF.

The chain combines TRBV4-1 with TRBJ2-7; 11 bases agree with TRBD1. This CDR3 has 14 residues. V shed 3 bases, J shed 4 bases, and the junction held 2 bases outside the gene matches. The germline CDR1 and CDR2 sequences are MGHRA and YSYEKL. The CDR3, as DNA: TGCGCCAGCAGCCAGTGGGACAGGGGGTACGAGCAGTACTTC. Translating it yields CASSQWDRGYEQYF.

The table lists this clone with a few counts. The chain uses TRBV27 and TRBJ1-2; TRBD1 is a possible D gene (6 bases). CDR1 and CDR2 from the germline V gene are MNHEY and SMNVEV (reference sequence). The CDR3 covers 15 residues. V was shortened by 2 bases and J by 4 bases, with 14 bases between the two germline ends. CDR3 residues: CASSLGGGGFYGYTF. The CDR3 DNA sequence: TGTGCCAGCAGTTTAGGGGGAGGGGGATTCTATGGCTACACCTTC.

The sample holds many counts of this clone. The chain is built from TRBV2 and TRBJ1-2; 8 bases fit TRBD1. The CDR3 sequence is 13 residues long. In germline, CDR1 is SNHLY, CDR2 FYNNEI. V was clipped by 9 bases and J by 4 bases; unmatched bases: 7. CDR3 nucleotides: TGTGCCAGGGGGACAGGAGCAATCTATGGCTACACCTTC. This codes for CARGTGAIYGYTF.

This clone has just a few counts. This rearrangement joins TRBV4-1 to TRBJ1-3; the match to TRBD1 covers 9 bases. The CDR3 extends over 18 amino acids. Unmatched junction bases numbered 8, after V lost 1 base and J lost 1 base. CDR1 is MGHRA, CDR2 YSYEKL, per germline. The CDR3 DNA sequence: TGCGCCAGCAGCCAAGGAAGGAGGACAGGGGTTTCTGGAAACACCATATATTTT. Translation gives CASSQGRRTGVSGNTIYF.

This chain links TRBV15 with TRBJ2-5, with 9 bases lining up with TRBD2. V lost 6 bases, J lost 2 bases, and 7 bases stayed unmatched. CDR1 and CDR2 from the germline V gene are LNHNV and YYDKDF (reference sequence). The CDR3 length is 15 residues. The CDR3 sequence is CATSLGGGGQETQYF. CDR3 sequence (DNA): TGTGCCACCAGTCTGGGCGGGGGGGGGCAAGAGACCCAGTACTTC.

This clone has more than one count but fewer than ten. V and J are TRBV5-1 and TRBJ1-2; TRBD1 matches at 7 bases. The CDR3 runs to 14 residues. Germline values: CDR1 SGHRS, CDR2 YFSETQ. J lost 7 bases, V lost 4 bases, and 10 bases had no gene match. CDR3 nucleotide sequence: TGCGCCAGCAGCCCCGGACAGGCCTCAGGTGGCTACACCTTC. Protein sequence: CASSPGQASGGYTF. Drawing the rest from reference TRBV5-1 and TRBJ1-2, the complete variable domain is KAGVTQTPRYLIKTRGQQVTLSCSPISGHRSVSWYQQTPGQGLQFLFEYFSETQRNKGNFPGRFSGRQFSNSRSEMNVSTLELGDSALYLCASSPGQASGGYTFGSGTRLTVV.

V gene TRBV30 combines with J gene TRBJ1-6, with D perhaps matching TRBD1 (6 bases). Germline V lookup: CDR1 GTSNPN, CDR2 SVGIG (reference sequence). V shed 4 bases and J shed 9 bases, with 16 bases lying between them. CDR3 length: 14 amino acids. This chain's CDR3 is CAWNLQGGGSPLHF. DNA of the CDR3: TGTGCCTGGAATCTACAGGGAGGGGGTTCACCCCTCCACTTT.

The gene calls are TRBV13 and TRBJ2-2; 10 bases line up with TRBD1. Per germline, CDR1 PRHDT and CDR2 FYEKMQ (reference sequence). This CDR3 has 17 amino acids. Germline trimming cut 4 bases from V and 7 bases from J; bases unmatched to any gene: 12. The CDR3 spells CASSSPLGTGENGELFF. Written as DNA, the CDR3 is TGTGCCAGCAGCTCACCCCTCGGGACAGGGGAGAACGGGGAGCTGTTTTTT.

The V and J genes are TRBV7-3 and TRBJ1-2; D is ambiguous. Per germline, CDR1 SGHTA and CDR2 FQGTGA. This CDR3 region has 15 residues. V lost 5 bases and J lost 8, with 21 bases in between. The CDR3 spells CASSRGSATSEGYTF. The CDR3 DNA follows: TGTGCCAGCAGCCGAGGGTCGGCGACCTCCGAAGGCTACACCTTC. The full variable domain, its missing parts supplied by reference TRBV7-3 and TRBJ1-2, is GAGVSQTPSNKVTEKGKYVELRCDPISGHTALYWYRQSLGQGPEFLIYFQGTGAADDSGLPNDRFFAVRPEGSVSTLKIQRTERGDSAVYLCASSRGSATSEGYTFGSGTRLTVV.

V gene TRBV6-4 combines with J gene TRBJ2-2; 10 bases are shared with TRBD2. Trimming at V came to 5 bases and at J to 3 bases, leaving 3 bases not matched to a gene. The CDR3 covers 15 residues. Germline V gives CDR1 MRHNA, CDR2 SNTAGT. The CDR3 region is CASSSSGGHTGELFF. For the CDR3, the DNA is TGTGCCAGCAGTTCTAGCGGGGGACACACCGGGGAGCTGTTTTTT.

This chain joins TRBV4-2 and TRBJ1-2; D is uncertain. This CDR3 has 14 residues. Germline V gene lookup returns CDR1 LGHNA and CDR2 YNFKEQ. V dropped 0 bases and J dropped 4 bases, with 9 bases sitting between them. In DNA form, the CDR3 reads TGTGCCAGCAGCCAAGATGTCAGATCCTATGGCTACACCTTC. It encodes CASSQDVRSYGYTF.

This clone was recorded a few times. V is TRBV19 and J is TRBJ2-7; 9 bases fit TRBD2. This CDR3 is built from 16 residues. The J segment lost 0 bases and the V segment lost 6 bases, leaving 9 bases of the junction unmatched. Per germline, CDR1 LNHDA and CDR2 SQIVND (reference sequence). In DNA, the CDR3 is TGTGCCAGTAGCCCCTCGGGACTAGCCAGCTCCTACGAGCAGTACTTC. It yields the protein CASSPSGLASSYEQYF.

This chain joins TRBV7-9 and TRBJ2-2; D gene unclear. Trimming shortened V by 1 base and J by 6 bases, and 9 bases separated the two germline ends. The CDR3 runs 14 residues. Germline V gene data show CDR1 as SEHNR and CDR2 as FQNEAQ (reference sequence). The CDR3 nucleotides are TGTGCCAGCAGCTTAGGTGGCAGGTCCGGGGAGCTGTTTTTT. Translating gives CASSLGGRSGELFF.

This sequence joins TRBV7-8 and TRBJ1-4; TRBD1 is a possible D gene (5 bases). The CDR3 contains 15 residues. The V and J ends lost 0 bases and 7 bases respectively, with 12 bases between them. Germline V CDR1 and CDR2: SGHVS, FQNEAQ. The CDR3 DNA reads as TGTGCCAGCAGCTTAGCGCGTTTTGGGGCTGAAAAACTGTTTTTT. Protein sequence: CASSLARFGAEKLFF.

This rearrangement joins TRBV2 to TRBJ2-5; TRBD1 matches at 8 bases. The ends lost 6 bases at V and 2 bases at J; junction bases unmatched: 8. This CDR3 region has 15 residues. Germline V lookup: CDR1 SNHLY, CDR2 FYNNEI. In DNA, the CDR3 is TGTGCCAGCAGGAAAGTCGGGACAGGTCAAGAGACCCAGTACTTC. It is translated as CASRKVGTGQETQYF.

This clone was recorded once. This chain links TRBV2 with TRBJ2-3; D is unresolved. The CDR3 extends over 12 amino acids. V gave up 10 bases and J gave up 5 bases, with 13 bases separating them. The germline V gene has CDR1 SNHLY and CDR2 FYNNEI. In DNA, the CDR3 is TGTGCCACCACCCCCCTGAGAGATACGCAGTATTTT. Its protein product is CATTPLRDTQYF.

The chain couples TRBV5-6 to TRBJ1-6; 10 positions match TRBD1. The CDR3 spans 14 residues. The germline CDR1 and CDR2 sequences are SGHDT and YYEEEE. V was pared by 2 bases and J by 10 bases, with 3 bases of the junction left unmatched. The chain's CDR3 is CASSFRTGGSPLHF. The CDR3, as DNA: TGTGCCAGCAGCTTCAGGACAGGGGGATCACCCCTCCACTTT. The full variable domain, completed using reference TRBV5-6 and TRBJ1-6, is DAGVTQSPTHLIKTRGQQVTLRCSPKSGHDTVSWYQQALGQGPQFIFQYYEEEERQRGNFPDRFSGHQFPNYSSELNVNALLLGDSALYLCASSFRTGGSPLHFGNGTRLTVT.

The V gene is TRBV25-1, the J gene TRBJ1-1; D unclear. CDR1 is MGHDK and CDR2 is SYGVNS in the germline V gene. The CDR3 runs 15 residues. V was pared by 3 bases and J by 4 bases, with 15 bases between. In DNA, the CDR3 is TGTGCCAGCAGTGACGTGGCAGCGGAAGGCACTGAAGCTTTCTTT. Residues: CASSDVAAEGTEAFF.